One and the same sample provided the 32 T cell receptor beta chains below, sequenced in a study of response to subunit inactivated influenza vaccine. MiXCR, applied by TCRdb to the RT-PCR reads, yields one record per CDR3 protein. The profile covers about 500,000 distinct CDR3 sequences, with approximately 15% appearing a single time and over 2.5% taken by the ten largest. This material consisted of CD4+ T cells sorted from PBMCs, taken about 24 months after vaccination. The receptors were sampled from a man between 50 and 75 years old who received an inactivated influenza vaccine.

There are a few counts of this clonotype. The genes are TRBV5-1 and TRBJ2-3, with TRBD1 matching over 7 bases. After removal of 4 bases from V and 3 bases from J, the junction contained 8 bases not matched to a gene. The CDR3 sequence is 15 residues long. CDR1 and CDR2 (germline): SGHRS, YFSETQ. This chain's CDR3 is CASSKRQGGTDTQYF. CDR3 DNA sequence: TGCGCCAGCAGCAAAAGACAGGGTGGAACAGATACGCAGTATTTT.

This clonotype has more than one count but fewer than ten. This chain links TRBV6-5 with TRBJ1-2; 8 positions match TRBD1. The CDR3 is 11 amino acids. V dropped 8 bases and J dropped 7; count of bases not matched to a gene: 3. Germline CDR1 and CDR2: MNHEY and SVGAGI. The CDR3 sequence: CASGQGGGYTF. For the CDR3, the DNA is TGTGCCAGCGGACAGGGAGGTGGCTACACCTTC.

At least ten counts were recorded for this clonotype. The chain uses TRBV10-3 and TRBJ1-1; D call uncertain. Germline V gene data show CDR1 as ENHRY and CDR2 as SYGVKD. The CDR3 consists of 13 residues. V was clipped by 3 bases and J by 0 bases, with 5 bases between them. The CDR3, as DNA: TGTGCCATCAGTGATAACATGAACACTGAAGCTTTCTTT. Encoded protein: CAISDNMNTEAFF.

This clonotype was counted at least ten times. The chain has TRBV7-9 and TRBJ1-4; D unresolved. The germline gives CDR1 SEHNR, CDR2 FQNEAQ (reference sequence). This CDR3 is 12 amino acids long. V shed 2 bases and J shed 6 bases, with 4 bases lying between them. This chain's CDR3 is CASSLQDEKLFF. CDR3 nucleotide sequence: TGTGCCAGCAGCTTACAGGATGAAAAACTGTTTTTT.

The CDR3 DNA reads as TGTGCCAGACGGGAGGGCCAAGGGGATACGCAGTATTTT. Translation gives CARREGQGDTQYF. The J gene is TRBJ2-3, the V gene TRBV10-3; TRBD2 aligns across 8 bases. Germline V gene data show CDR1 as ENHRY and CDR2 as SYGVKD. The CDR3 loop spans 13 amino acids. J lost 6 bases, V lost 10 bases, and 9 bases had no gene match.

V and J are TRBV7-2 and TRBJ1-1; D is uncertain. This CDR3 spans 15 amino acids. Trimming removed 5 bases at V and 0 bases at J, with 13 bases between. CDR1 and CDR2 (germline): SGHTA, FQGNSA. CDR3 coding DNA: TGTGCCAGCAGCCCCCCCAACACATTGAACACTGAAGCTTTCTTT. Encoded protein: CASSPPNTLNTEAFF.

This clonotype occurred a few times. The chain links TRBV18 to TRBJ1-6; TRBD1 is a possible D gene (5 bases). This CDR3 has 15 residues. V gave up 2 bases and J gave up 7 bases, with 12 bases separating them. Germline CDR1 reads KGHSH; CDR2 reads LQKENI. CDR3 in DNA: TGTGCCAGCTCACCATCCGGGACTGAGAATTCACCCCTCCACTTT. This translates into CASSPSGTENSPLHF.

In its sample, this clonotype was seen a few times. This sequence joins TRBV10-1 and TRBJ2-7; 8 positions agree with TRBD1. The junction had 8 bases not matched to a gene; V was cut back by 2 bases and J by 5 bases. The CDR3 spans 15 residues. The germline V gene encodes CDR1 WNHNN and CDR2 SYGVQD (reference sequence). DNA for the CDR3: TGCGCCAGCAGTGAGGGCCCGGACAGGGTCGACGAGCAGTACTTC. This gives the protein CASSEGPDRVDEQYF.

CDR3 protein: CSASHIGGASGYYEQYF. CDR3 DNA sequence: TGCAGTGCTAGTCACATCGGAGGGGCTAGCGGGTACTACGAGCAGTACTTC. V usage is TRBV20-1 and J usage is TRBJ2-7, with TRBD2 identical over 8 bases. Germline V gene sequence: CDR1 DFQATT, CDR2 SNEGSKA (reference sequence). V lost 3 bases, J lost 3 bases, and 16 bases stayed unmatched. This CDR3 comprises 17 residues.

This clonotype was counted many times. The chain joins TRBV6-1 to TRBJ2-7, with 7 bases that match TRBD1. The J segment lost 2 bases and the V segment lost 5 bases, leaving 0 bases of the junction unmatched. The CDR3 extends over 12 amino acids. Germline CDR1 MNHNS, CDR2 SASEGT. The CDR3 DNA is TGTGCCAGCAGTCAGGGGGCCTACGAGCAGTACTTC. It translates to CASSQGAYEQYF.

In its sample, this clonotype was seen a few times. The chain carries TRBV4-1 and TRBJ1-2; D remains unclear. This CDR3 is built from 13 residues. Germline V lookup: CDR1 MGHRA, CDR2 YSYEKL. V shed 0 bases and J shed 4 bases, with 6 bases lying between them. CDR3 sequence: CASSQDQGYGYTF. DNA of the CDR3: TGCGCCAGCAGCCAAGATCAAGGCTATGGCTACACCTTC.

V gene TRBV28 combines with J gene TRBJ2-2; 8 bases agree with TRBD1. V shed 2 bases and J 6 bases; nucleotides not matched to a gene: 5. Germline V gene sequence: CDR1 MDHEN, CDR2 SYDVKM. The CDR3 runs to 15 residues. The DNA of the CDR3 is TGTGCCAGCAGTTTAATTGACAGGGGACCCGGGGAGCTGTTTTTT. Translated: CASSLIDRGPGELFF.

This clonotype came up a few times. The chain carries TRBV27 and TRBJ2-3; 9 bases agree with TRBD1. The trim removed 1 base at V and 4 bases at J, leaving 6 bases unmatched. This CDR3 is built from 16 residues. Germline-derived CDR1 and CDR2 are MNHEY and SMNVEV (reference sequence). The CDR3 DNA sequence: TGTGCCAGCAGTTTATATACAGGGGGCTTCGCAGATACGCAGTATTTT. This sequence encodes CASSLYTGGFADTQYF.

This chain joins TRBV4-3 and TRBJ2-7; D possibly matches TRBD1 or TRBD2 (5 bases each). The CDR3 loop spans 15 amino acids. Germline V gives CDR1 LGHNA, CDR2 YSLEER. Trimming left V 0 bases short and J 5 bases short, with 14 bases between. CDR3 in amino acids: CASSQDGGKWNEQYF. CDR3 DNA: TGCGCCAGCAGCCAAGATGGGGGAAAATGGAACGAGCAGTACTTC.

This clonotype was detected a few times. The CDR3 here is CSAAGQRNTGELFF. In DNA, the CDR3 is TGCAGCGCCGCGGGACAGAGAAACACCGGGGAGCTGTTTTTT. The rearrangement joins TRBV29-1 to TRBJ2-2; D perhaps matches TRBD1 (7 bases). This CDR3 region has 14 residues. V was shortened by 7 bases and J by 2 bases, with 14 bases between the two germline ends. Germline V gene sequence: CDR1 SQVTM, CDR2 ANQGSEA.

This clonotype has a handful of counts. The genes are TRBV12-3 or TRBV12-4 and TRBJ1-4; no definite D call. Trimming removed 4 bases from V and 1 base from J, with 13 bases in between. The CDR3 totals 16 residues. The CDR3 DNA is TGTGCCAGCAGTTCCGGAGCAACTTTAACTAATGAAAAACTGTTTTTT. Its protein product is CASSSGATLTNEKLFF.

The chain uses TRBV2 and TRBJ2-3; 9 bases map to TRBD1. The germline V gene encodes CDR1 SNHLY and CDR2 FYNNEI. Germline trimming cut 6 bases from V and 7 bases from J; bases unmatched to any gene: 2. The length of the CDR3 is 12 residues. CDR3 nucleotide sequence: TGTGCCAGCAGGGGGACAGGGAATACGCAGTATTTT. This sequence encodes CASRGTGNTQYF.

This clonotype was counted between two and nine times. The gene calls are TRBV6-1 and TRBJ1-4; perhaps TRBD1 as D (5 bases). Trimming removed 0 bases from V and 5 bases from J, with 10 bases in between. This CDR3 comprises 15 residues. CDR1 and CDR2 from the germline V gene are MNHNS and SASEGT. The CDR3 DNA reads TGTGCCAGCAGTGAAGCCTTTTGGGGGAATGAAAAACTGTTTTTT. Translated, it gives CASSEAFWGNEKLFF.

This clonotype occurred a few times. The CDR3 is CASSPSGIVGKGDNEQFF. CDR3 coding DNA: TGTGCCAGCTCACCCTCGGGGATCGTGGGAAAGGGCGACAATGAGCAGTTCTTC. The rearrangement uses TRBV18 and TRBJ2-1; D might be TRBD2 (5 bases). This CDR3 has 18 amino acids. Trimming pared 3 bases from V and 5 bases from J, leaving 23 bases between. Per the germline V gene, CDR1 is KGHSH and CDR2 is LQKENI.

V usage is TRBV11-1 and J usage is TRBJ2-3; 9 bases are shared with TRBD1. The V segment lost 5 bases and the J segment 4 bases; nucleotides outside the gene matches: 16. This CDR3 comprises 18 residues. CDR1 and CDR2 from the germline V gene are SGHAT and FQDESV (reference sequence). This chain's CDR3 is CASSLRILRDRAPDTQYF. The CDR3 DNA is TGTGCCAGCAGCCTACGTATTCTCCGGGACAGGGCCCCAGATACGCAGTATTTT.

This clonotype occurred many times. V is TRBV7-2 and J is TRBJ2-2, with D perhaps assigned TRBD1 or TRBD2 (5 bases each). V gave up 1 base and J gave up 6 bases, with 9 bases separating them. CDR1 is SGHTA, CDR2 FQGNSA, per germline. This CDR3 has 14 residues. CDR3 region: CASSLGGGPGELFF. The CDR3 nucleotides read TGTGCCAGCAGCTTAGGTGGGGGTCCCGGGGAGCTGTTTTTT.

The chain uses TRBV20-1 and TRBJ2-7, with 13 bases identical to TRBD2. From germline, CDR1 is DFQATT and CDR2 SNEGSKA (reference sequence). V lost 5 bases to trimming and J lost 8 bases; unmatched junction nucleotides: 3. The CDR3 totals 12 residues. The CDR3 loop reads CSAGLAGEKQYF. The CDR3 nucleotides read TGCAGTGCTGGACTAGCGGGAGAGAAGCAGTACTTC.

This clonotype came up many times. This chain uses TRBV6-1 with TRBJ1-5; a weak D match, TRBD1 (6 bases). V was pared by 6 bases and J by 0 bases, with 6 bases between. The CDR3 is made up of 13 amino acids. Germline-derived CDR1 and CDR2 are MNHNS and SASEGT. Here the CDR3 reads CASRQGSNQPQHF. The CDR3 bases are TGTGCCAGCAGACAGGGTAGCAATCAGCCCCAGCATTTT.

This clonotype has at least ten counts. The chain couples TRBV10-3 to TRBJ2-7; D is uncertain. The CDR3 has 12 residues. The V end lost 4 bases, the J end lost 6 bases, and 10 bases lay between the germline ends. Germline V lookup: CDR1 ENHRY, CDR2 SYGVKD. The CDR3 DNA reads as TGTGCCATCAGTGGGGTAGAGAGCGAGCAGTACTTC. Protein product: CAISGVESEQYF.

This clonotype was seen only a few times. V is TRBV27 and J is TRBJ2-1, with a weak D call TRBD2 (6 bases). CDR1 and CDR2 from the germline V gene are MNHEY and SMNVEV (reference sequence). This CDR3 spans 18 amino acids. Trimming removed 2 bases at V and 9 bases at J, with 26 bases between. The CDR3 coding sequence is TGTGCCAGCAGTTTAAGTCCCCCCGTAGGGAGGATAGCGTCTGAGCAGTTCTTC. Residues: CASSLSPPVGRIASEQFF.

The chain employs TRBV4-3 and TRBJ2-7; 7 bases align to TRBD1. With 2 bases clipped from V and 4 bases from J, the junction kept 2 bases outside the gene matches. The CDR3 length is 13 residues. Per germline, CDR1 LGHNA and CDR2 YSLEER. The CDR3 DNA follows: TGCGCCAGCAGCCAAAACAGGGGTTACGAGCAGTACTTC. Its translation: CASSQNRGYEQYF.

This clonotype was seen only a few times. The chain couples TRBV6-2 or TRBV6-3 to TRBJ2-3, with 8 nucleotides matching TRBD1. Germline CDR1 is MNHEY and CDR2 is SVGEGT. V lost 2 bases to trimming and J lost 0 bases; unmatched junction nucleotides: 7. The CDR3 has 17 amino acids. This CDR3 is CASSYPRGQLSTDTQYF. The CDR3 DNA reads TGTGCCAGCAGTTACCCCAGGGGGCAGCTTAGCACAGATACGCAGTATTTT.

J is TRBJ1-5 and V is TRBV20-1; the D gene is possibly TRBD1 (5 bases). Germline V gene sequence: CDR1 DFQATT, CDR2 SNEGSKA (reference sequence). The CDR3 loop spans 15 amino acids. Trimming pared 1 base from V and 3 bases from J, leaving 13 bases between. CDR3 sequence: CSARVGGDYNQPQHF. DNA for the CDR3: TGCAGTGCTAGAGTGGGGGGGGATTACAATCAGCCCCAGCATTTT.

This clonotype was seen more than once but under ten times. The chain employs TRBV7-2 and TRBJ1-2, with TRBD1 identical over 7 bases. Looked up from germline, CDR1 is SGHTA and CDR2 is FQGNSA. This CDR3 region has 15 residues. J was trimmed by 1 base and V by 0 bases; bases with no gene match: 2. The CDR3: CASSLAGQINYGYTF. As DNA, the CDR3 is TGTGCCAGCAGCTTAGCGGGACAGATTAACTATGGCTACACCTTC. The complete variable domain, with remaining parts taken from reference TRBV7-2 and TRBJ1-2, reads GAGVSQSPSNKVTEKGKDVELRCDPISGHTALYWYRQSLGQGLEFLIYFQGNSAPDKSGLPSDRFSAERTGGSVSTLTIQRTQQEDSAVYLCASSLAGQINYGYTFGSGTRLTVV.

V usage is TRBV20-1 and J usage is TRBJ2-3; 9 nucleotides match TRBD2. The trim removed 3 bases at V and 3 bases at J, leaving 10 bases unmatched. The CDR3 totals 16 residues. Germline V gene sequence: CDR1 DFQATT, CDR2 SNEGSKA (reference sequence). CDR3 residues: CSASGRLSGRTDTQYF. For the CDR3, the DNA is TGCAGTGCTAGCGGGCGACTTAGCGGGAGAACAGATACGCAGTATTTT.

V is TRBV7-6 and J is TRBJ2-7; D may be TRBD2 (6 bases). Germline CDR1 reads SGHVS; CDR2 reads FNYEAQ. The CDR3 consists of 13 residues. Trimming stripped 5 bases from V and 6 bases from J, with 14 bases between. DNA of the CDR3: TGTGCCAGCAGCCGCAATGCGGGACTCGAGCAGTACTTC. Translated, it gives CASSRNAGLEQYF. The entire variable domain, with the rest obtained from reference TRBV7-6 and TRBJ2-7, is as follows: GAGVSQSPRYKVTKRGQDVALRCDPISGHVSLYWYRQALGQGPEFLTYFNYEAQQDKSGLPNDRFSAERPEGSISTLTIQRTEQRDSAMYRCASSRNAGLEQYFGPGTRLTVT.

The CDR3 nucleotides read TGTGCCAGCAGCTTAATTTCAGGGGGTAGGGAGCTGTTTTTT. Its protein is CASSLISGGRELFF. The chain couples TRBV11-2 to TRBJ2-2; 7 bases line up with TRBD1. CDR1 is SGHAT and CDR2 is FQNNGV in the germline V gene. This CDR3 has 14 residues. The J segment lost 9 bases and the V segment lost 2 bases, leaving 6 bases of the junction unmatched.